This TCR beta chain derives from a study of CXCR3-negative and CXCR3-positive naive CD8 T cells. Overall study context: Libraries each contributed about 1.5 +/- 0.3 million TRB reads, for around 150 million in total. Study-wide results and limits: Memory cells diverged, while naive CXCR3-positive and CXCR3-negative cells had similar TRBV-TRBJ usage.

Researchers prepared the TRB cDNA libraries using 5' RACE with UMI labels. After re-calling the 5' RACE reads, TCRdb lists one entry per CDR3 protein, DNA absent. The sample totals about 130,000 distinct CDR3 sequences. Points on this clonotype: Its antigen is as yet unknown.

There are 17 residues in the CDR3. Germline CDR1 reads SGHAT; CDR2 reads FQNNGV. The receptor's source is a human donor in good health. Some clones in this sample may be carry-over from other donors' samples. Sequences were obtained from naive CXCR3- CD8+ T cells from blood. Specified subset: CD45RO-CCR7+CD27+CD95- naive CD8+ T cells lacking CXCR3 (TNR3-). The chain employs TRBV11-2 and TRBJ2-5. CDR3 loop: CASSLGFGARGQETQYF.